This TCR beta chain was profiled in a study of prognosis after radiotherapy for stage I lung cancer. About the research overall: The patients included approximately 14 who had newly diagnosed primary stage I lung tumors, along with about 5 others who had oligometastatic NSCLC after their primary tumor had been surgically resected.

CDR3 length: 14 amino acids. Germline V gives CDR1 GTSNPN, CDR2 SVGIG (reference sequence). V shed 1 base, J shed 2 bases, and the junction held 3 bases outside the gene matches. The study, taken as a whole, reports: The study left the tumor specificity of the expanded TCR clones undetermined. Usage of the TRBV and TRBJ genes (in patients with versus without metastases) was reportedly different.

Turning to this clonotype: The antigen is not known. A read error may be the cause here, since a much bigger clone is one base away.

It was by two-round multiplex PCR that TCR beta CDR3 was amplified from genomic DNA. Amplification during the initial PCR round employed primers specific to each TRBV and TRBJ gene. TCRdb recomputed calls from the multiplex PCR reads with MiXCR, one row per CDR3 protein. This sample has some 17,000 distinct CDR3 sequences, with around 40% found just once. This sequence was found in a donor over 45 with non-small cell lung cancer. The source material was PBMCs, sampled before or after stereotactic body radiation therapy (not recorded which). The chain links TRBV30 to TRBJ1-1, with TRBD1 identical over 8 bases. The CDR3, as DNA: TGTGCCTGGAGTGACGGACAGGGAAACACTGAAGCTTTCTTT. Its translation: CAWSDGQGNTEAFF.